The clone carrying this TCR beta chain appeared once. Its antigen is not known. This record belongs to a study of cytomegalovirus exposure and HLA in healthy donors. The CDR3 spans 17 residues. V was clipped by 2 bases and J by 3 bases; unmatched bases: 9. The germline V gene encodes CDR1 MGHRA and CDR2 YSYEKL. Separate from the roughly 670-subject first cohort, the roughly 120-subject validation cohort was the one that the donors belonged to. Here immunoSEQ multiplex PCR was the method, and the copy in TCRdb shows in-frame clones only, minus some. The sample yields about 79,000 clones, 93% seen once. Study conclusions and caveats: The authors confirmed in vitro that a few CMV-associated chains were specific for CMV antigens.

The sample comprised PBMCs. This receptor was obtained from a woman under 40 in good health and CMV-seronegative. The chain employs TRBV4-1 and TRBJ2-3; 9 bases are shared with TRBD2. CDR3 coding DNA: TGCGCCAGCAGCCAAATCGGACGCGGGAGGGTAACAGATACGCAGTATTTT. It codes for CASSQIGRGRVTDTQYF.